The 18 T cell receptor beta chains presented below share a single source sample, sequenced in a study of blood T cell repertoires in COVID-19. Profiled with immunoSEQ multiplex PCR; TCRdb holds only in-frame clones, not every one. The repertoire holds approximately 170,000 clones, with approximately 86% as singletons. Sequencing input: peripheral blood. These receptors came from a man aged 80 or over with COVID-19, enrolled during active disease.

This clone has just a few counts. The V gene is TRBV7-7, the J gene TRBJ2-2; 9 positions match TRBD1. The CDR3 loop spans 15 amino acids. Germline V gives CDR1 SSHAT, CDR2 FNYEAQ (reference sequence). V shed 5 bases, J shed 8 bases, and the junction held 9 bases outside the gene matches. In DNA, the CDR3 is TGTGCCAGCAGCCCTGGACAGGGGTTGGGGGGGGAGCTGTTTTTT. It codes for CASSPGQGLGGELFF.

CDR3 protein: CASSQGLFYEQYF. The CDR3 coding sequence is TGTGCCAGCAGCCAAGGACTTTTCTACGAGCAGTACTTC. The rearrangement uses TRBV7-9 and TRBJ2-7, with D tentatively TRBD2 (5 bases). The CDR3 sequence is 13 residues long. The V and J ends lost 5 bases and 3 bases respectively, with 11 bases between them. CDR1 SEHNR and CDR2 FQNEAQ come from the germline V gene (reference sequence).

The rearrangement uses TRBV5-1 and TRBJ2-7, with D possibly TRBD2 on 7 matching bases. The CDR3 sequence is 15 residues long. Trimming left V 0 bases short and J 3 bases short, with 13 bases between. Germline-derived CDR1 and CDR2 are SGHRS and YFSETQ. CDR3 bases: TGCGCCAGCAGCTTGGGAGGGGGGGCTATCTACGAGCAGTACTTC. Translation: CASSLGGGAIYEQYF.

The genes are TRBV3-1 (or the pseudogene TRBV3-2) and TRBJ2-5; 7 bases fit TRBD2. V was pared by 4 bases and J by 5 bases, with 4 bases of the junction left unmatched. The V gene's germline CDR1 is LGHDT and CDR2 YNNKEL (reference sequence). The CDR3 loop spans 13 amino acids. This chain's CDR3 is CASSLWGGETQYF. The CDR3 DNA is TGTGCCAGCAGCCTCTGGGGAGGGGAGACCCAGTACTTC.

The chain links TRBV7-9 to TRBJ1-5; D unclear. The CDR3 totals 13 residues. Between the trimmed V and J ends, which lost 3 bases and 1 base, there was a span of 4 bases. In germline, CDR1 is SEHNR, CDR2 FQNEAQ (reference sequence). The CDR3: CASSFMSNQPQHF. CDR3 sequence (DNA): TGTGCCAGCAGCTTCATGAGCAATCAGCCCCAGCATTTT.

The chain carries TRBV5-4 and TRBJ2-7, with D possibly being TRBD1 (6 bases). CDR1 and CDR2 from the germline V gene are SGHNT and YYREEE (reference sequence). The V end lost 9 bases, the J end lost 7 bases, and 23 bases lay between the germline ends. This CDR3 comprises 14 residues. In DNA form, the CDR3 reads TGTGCCACCCACAGGGCATGGAACCCTAATGAGCAGTACTTC. Amino acids: CATHRAWNPNEQYF.

V and J are TRBV6-5 and TRBJ2-5; D unclear. The CDR3 has 13 residues. The germline V gene has CDR1 MNHEY and CDR2 SVGAGI. The V end lost 6 bases, the J end lost 5 bases, and 13 bases lay between the germline ends. In nucleotides, the CDR3 is TGTGCCAGCAGCCAAGAGGCCGGGGAGACCCAGTACTTC. Its translation: CASSQEAGETQYF.

On this clone itself: Germline and junction disagree at one end, which may indicate a read error. The rearrangement uses TRBV28 and TRBJ1-1, with TRBD1 matching 7 bases. This CDR3 has 12 residues. Germline V gene data show CDR1 as MDHEN and CDR2 as SYDVKM. The CDR3 loop reads CVTGARDTEAFF. The CDR3 nucleotides read TGCGTCACAGGGGCGCGGGACACTGAAGCTTTCTTT.

The chain links TRBV18 to TRBJ1-1; D possibly corresponds to TRBD1 (6 bases). With 3 bases removed from V and 3 bases from J, the gap between germline ends came to 14 bases. The CDR3 extends over 15 amino acids. CDR1 and CDR2 from the germline V gene are KGHSH and LQKENI. The CDR3 sequence is CASSPGAGSYTEAFF. The CDR3 DNA follows: TGTGCCAGCTCACCGGGGGCAGGATCATACACTGAAGCTTTCTTT.

The chain is built from TRBV6-6 and TRBJ1-4; 9 bases map to TRBD1. Germline V gives CDR1 MNHNY, CDR2 SVGAGI (reference sequence). The ends lost 7 bases at V and 5 bases at J; junction bases unmatched: 8. The CDR3 loop spans 15 amino acids. This CDR3 is CASIYGTGSNEKLFF. The CDR3 bases are TGTGCCAGCATCTACGGGACAGGGTCCAATGAAAAACTGTTTTTT.

This chain uses TRBV5-1 with TRBJ1-1, with 10 bases lining up with TRBD1. The CDR3 sequence is 16 residues long. The J segment lost 0 bases and the V segment lost 0 bases, leaving 2 bases of the junction unmatched. CDR1 is SGHRS and CDR2 is YFSETQ in the germline V gene. The CDR3 nucleotides are TGCGCCAGCAGCTTGGGCGGGACAGGGGTGAACACTGAAGCTTTCTTT. Translated: CASSLGGTGVNTEAFF.

This chain connects TRBV9 to TRBJ1-6, with 7 bases aligning to TRBD1. CDR3 length: 15 residues. The V segment lost 3 bases and the J segment 10 bases; nucleotides outside the gene matches: 10. The V gene's germline CDR1 is SGDLS and CDR2 YYNGEE. The DNA for the CDR3 is TGTGCCAGCAGCGAAGGACAGGAAAGGTCCTCACCCCTCCACTTT. Its protein is CASSEGQERSSPLHF.

This clone occurred a few times. The chain employs TRBV5-1 and TRBJ1-1, with TRBD1 as a possible D gene (6 bases). The CDR3 has 14 residues. From germline, CDR1 is SGHRS and CDR2 YFSETQ. The V end lost 0 bases, the J end lost 5 bases, and 11 bases lay between the germline ends. The CDR3 spells CASSLGYQGTEAFF. CDR3 nucleotides: TGCGCCAGCAGCTTGGGGTACCAGGGGACTGAAGCTTTCTTT. Full variable domain (rest looked up from reference TRBV5-1 and TRBJ1-1): KAGVTQTPRYLIKTRGQQVTLSCSPISGHRSVSWYQQTPGQGLQFLFEYFSETQRNKGNFPGRFSGRQFSNSRSEMNVSTLELGDSALYLCASSLGYQGTEAFFGQGTRLTVV.

V gene TRBV3-1 (or the pseudogene TRBV3-2) combines with J gene TRBJ2-7, with D hard to call. This CDR3 is built from 13 residues. Germline V CDR1 and CDR2: LGHDT, YNNKEL (reference sequence). V lost 0 bases, J lost 6 bases, and 9 bases lay in between. CDR3 sequence reads: CASSQDRPGEQYF. The CDR3 bases are TGTGCCAGCAGCCAAGATAGGCCAGGCGAGCAGTACTTC.

The chain has TRBV28 and TRBJ2-7, with 8 bases matching TRBD2. Germline V gives CDR1 MDHEN, CDR2 SYDVKM. V was clipped by 6 bases and J by 2 bases; unmatched bases: 6. The CDR3 totals 14 residues. CDR3 amino acids: CASSSGGEAYEQYF. The CDR3 coding sequence is TGTGCCAGCAGCTCGGGGGGGGAGGCCTACGAGCAGTACTTC.

The chain combines TRBV15 with TRBJ1-6; 11 bases match TRBD1. V dropped 5 bases and J dropped 10; count of bases not matched to a gene: 7. Germline V gene data show CDR1 as LNHNV and CDR2 as YYDKDF (reference sequence). This CDR3 has 15 amino acids. The CDR3 coding sequence is TGTGCCACCAGCGGATGGGGACAGGGGGGCTCACCCCTCCACTTT. Translating gives CATSGWGQGGSPLHF.

This sequence joins TRBV27 and TRBJ2-1, with 9 bases fitting TRBD1. Trimming at V came to 5 bases and at J to 4 bases, leaving 9 bases not matched to a gene. Per germline, CDR1 MNHEY and CDR2 SMNVEV (reference sequence). This CDR3 region has 16 residues. In DNA form, the CDR3 reads TGTGCCAGCAGTCAAACAGGGGGACAGGGTTACAATGAGCAGTTCTTC. It codes for CASSQTGGQGYNEQFF.

The chain links TRBV5-8 to TRBJ1-5, with D unresolved. Looked up from germline, CDR1 is SGHTS and CDR2 is YDEGEE. The CDR3 totals 15 residues. V lost 4 bases and J lost 0, with 11 bases in between. CDR3 sequence (DNA): TGTGCCAGCAGCCTGCGGGGTTATAGCAATCAGCCCCAGCATTTT. Protein sequence: CASSLRGYSNQPQHF. The whole variable domain, remainder taken from reference TRBV5-8 and TRBJ1-5, is EAGVTQSPTHLIKTRGQQATLRCSPISGHTSVYWYQQALGLGLQFLLWYDEGEERNRGNFPPRFSGRQFPNYSSELNVNALELEDSALYLCASSLRGYSNQPQHFGDGTRLSIL.